This T cell receptor (beta chain) was sequenced during a study of T cell repertoires in cytomegalovirus infection. At the level of the study: In public TCR beta signatures, there were indications of both CMV infection and matching HLA type.

Concerning this clonotype: Its target is not known.

Germline loops: CDR1 MGHRA, CDR2 YSYEKL. The CDR3 runs 14 residues. V lost 2 bases to trimming and J lost 8 bases, with 13 bases between them. From the reads, TCRdb called clonotypes with MiXCR, one entry per CDR3 protein. The sample consists of around 540,000 distinct CDR3 sequences, 30% to 35% of them appearing once. The genes are TRBV4-1 and TRBJ2-1; D might be TRBD2 (5 bases). This clonotype was sampled from a human donor in good health (CMV status not recorded). Some clones in this sample may be carry-over from other donors' samples. The material was cultured PBMCs, obtained from culture after CMV antigen stimulation. CDR3 sequence (DNA): TGCGCCAGCAGCCAACTGCTAGCTGGAGATGAGCAGTTCTTC. Protein: CASSQLLAGDEQFF.